This TCR beta chain derives from a study of cytomegalovirus exposure and HLA in healthy donors. The study, taken as a whole, reports: Most likely, a cluster of highly shared sequence variants arose as a sequencing artifact.

PCR employed 60 Vbeta and 13 Jbeta primers. Only in-frame clones appear in the TCRdb table, and some are missing; sequencing was by immunoSEQ multiplex PCR. The profile shows 100,000 to 150,000 clones, around 70% of them singletons. V dropped 0 bases and J dropped 4 bases, with 13 bases sitting between them. CDR1 and CDR2 (germline): SGHAT, FQNNGV. The CDR3 runs to 16 residues. As regards this clone: Its antigen remains unidentified.

This receptor was obtained from a middle-aged man in good health and CMV-seropositive. What was sequenced was PBMCs. This chain joins TRBV11-2 and TRBJ1-5; D is unresolved. The DNA of the CDR3 is TGTGCCAGCAGCTTAGAGGGCAGGTCGGGGAATCAGCCCCAGCATTTT. This codes for CASSLEGRSGNQPQHF. The complete variable domain, with remaining parts taken from reference TRBV11-2 and TRBJ1-5, reads EAGVAQSPRYKIIEKRQSVAFWCNPISGHATLYWYQQILGQGPKLLIQFQNNGVVDDSQLPKDRFSAERLKGVDSTLKIQPAKLEDSAVYLCASSLEGRSGNQPQHFGDGTRLSIL.